This TCR beta chain derives from a study of early T cells in non-severe SARS-CoV-2 infection. Study-level background: Sequencing was performed on bulk RNA from unsorted whole blood, leaving chains unpaired.

Researchers tagged individual cDNA molecules with unique molecular identifiers. TCRdb ran MiXCR on the 5' RACE reads and lists one entry per CDR3 protein. The table has about 26,000 distinct CDR3 sequences, roughly 5% seen once. This clonotype was counted at least ten times. Its cognate antigen is unknown. Overall study findings and caveats: The VDJdb matching leaned toward anti-spike CD8 responses and overlooked private and CD4 specificities.

This CDR3 comprises 14 residues. The rearrangement links TRBV21-1 to TRBJ2-7; no check of the table's D call, TRBD1, against the DNA was made. TRBV21-1 is a listed pseudogene. Sequenced sample: whole blood. The source is an adult who was a healthcare worker with PCR-confirmed SARS-CoV-2 infection or an uninfected control (not recorded which). CDR3 DNA: TGTGCCAGCAGCACGGGGGACACCTCCTACGAGCAGTACTTC. This translates into CASSTGDTSYEQYF.